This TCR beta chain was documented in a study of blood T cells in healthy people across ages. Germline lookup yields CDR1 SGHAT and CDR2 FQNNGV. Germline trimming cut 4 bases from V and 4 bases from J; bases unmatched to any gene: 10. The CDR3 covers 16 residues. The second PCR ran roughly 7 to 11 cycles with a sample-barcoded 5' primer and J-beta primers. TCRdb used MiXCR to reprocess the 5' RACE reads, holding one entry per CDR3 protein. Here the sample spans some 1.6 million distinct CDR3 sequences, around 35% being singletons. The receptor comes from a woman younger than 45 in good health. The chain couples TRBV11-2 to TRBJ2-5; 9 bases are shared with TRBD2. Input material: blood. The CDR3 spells CASSSRLADGAETQYF. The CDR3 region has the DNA TGTGCCAGCAGCTCGAGACTAGCGGACGGGGCAGAGACCCAGTACTTC.